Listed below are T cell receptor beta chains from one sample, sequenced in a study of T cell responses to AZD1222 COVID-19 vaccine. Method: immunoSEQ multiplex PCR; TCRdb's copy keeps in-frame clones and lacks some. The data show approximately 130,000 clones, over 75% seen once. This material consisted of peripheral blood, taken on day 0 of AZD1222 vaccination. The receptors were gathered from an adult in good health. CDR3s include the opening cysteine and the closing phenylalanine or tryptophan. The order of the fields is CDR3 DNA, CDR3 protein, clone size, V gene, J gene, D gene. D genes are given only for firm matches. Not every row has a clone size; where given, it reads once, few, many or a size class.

DNA: TGTGCCAGCAGAACAGGGGGAGGGAATGAAAAACTGTTTTTT
CDR3: CASRTGGGNEKLFF
size: .
V: TRBV2
J: TRBJ1-4
D: TRBD1

DNA: TGCGCCAGCAGCCAAGATTCGGGACAGGGGTACGAGCAGTACTTC
CDR3: CASSQDSGQGYEQYF
size: .
V: TRBV4-3
J: TRBJ2-7
D: TRBD1

DNA: TGTGCCAGCAGTTTATGGGTTGGAGACTATGGCTACACCTTC
CDR3: CASSLWVGDYGYTF
size: .
V: TRBV28
J: TRBJ1-2
D: .

DNA: TGTGCCAGCAGTGAGGCCGTGTGGCCCCAGCATTTT
CDR3: CASSEAVWPQHF
size: .
V: TRBV2
J: TRBJ1-5
D: .

DNA: TGTGCCAGCAGTTTATCGAGCGGGACCTACGAGCAGTACTTC
CDR3: CASSLSSGTYEQYF
size: .
V: TRBV27
J: TRBJ2-7
D: TRBD2

DNA: TGTGCCTGGAGTGAACAGGGCGAAAAACTGTTTTTT
CDR3: CAWSEQGEKLFF
size: .
V: TRBV30
J: TRBJ1-4
D: .

DNA: TGCAGTGCTTGGATAGGAGAGACCCAGTACTTC
CDR3: CSAWIGETQYF
size: .
V: TRBV20-1
J: TRBJ2-5
D: .

DNA: TGCGCCAGCAGCTTGGCCCGGGGAAGGGACTCTGACTCCAATGAGCAGTTCTTC
CDR3: CASSLARGRDSDSNEQFF
size: .
V: TRBV5-1
J: TRBJ2-1
D: .

DNA: TGTGCCAGTAGTAGCCAGGGAGGCGGAAACACCATATATTTT
CDR3: CASSSQGGGNTIYF
size: .
V: TRBV19
J: TRBJ1-3
D: .

DNA: TGTGCCAGCAGTGACAGGCGCCCGGGGGGTCAGCCCCAGCATTTT
CDR3: CASSDRRPGGQPQHF
size: .
V: TRBV2
J: TRBJ1-5
D: .

DNA: TGTGCCAGCAGTGGGACAGGGGGCAAAACTGAAGCTTTCTTT
CDR3: CASSGTGGKTEAFF
size: .
V: TRBV6-6
J: TRBJ1-1
D: TRBD1

DNA: TGCGCCAGCAGCCATACACCCTCAACTAATGAAAAACTGTTTTTT
CDR3: CASSHTPSTNEKLFF
size: .
V: TRBV4-1
J: TRBJ1-4
D: .

DNA: TGTGCCAGCAGCTTGGGAAAACAGGGCCGGGAGACCCAGTACTTC
CDR3: CASSLGKQGRETQYF
size: few
V: TRBV7-2
J: TRBJ2-5
D: .

DNA: TGTGCCAGTAGGGCGCCGAGGCCTGGGACCGGGGAGCTGTTTTTT
CDR3: CASRAPRPGTGELFF
size: .
V: TRBV19
J: TRBJ2-2
D: .

DNA: TGTGCCTGGACCCTGTCCCATGGCTACACCTTC
CDR3: CAWTLSHGYTF
size: .
V: TRBV30
J: TRBJ1-2
D: .

DNA: TGTGCCAGCAGGGGGCGGGAGACGATCTACAGGAGCACAGATACGCAGTATTTT
CDR3: CASRGRETIYRSTDTQYF
size: .
V: TRBV7-9
J: TRBJ2-3
D: TRBD2

DNA: TGTGCCAGTATGAGCTCGACAGATACGCAGTATTTT
CDR3: CASMSSTDTQYF
size: .
V: TRBV19
J: TRBJ2-3
D: .

DNA: TGTGCCAGCAGTTTGGGGGTTTATTCACCCCTCCACTTT
CDR3: CASSLGVYSPLHF
size: .
V: TRBV6-5
J: TRBJ1-6
D: .

DNA: TGTGCCAGCAGCGTTCAGGGGCGGACTGAAGCTTTCTTT
CDR3: CASSVQGRTEAFF
size: .
V: TRBV9
J: TRBJ1-1
D: .

DNA: TGTGCCAGCAGCGTAGATGCGAATCAGCCCCAGCATTTT
CDR3: CASSVDANQPQHF
size: .
V: TRBV9
J: TRBJ1-5
D: .

DNA: TGTGCCACCAGTGATTATGGCGGGCCAGTGACCAACAATGAGCAGTTCTTC
CDR3: CATSDYGGPVTNNEQFF
size: .
V: TRBV24-1
J: TRBJ2-1
D: .

DNA: TGTGCCAGCAGCCCCACGAGGGCTACTGGAAACACCATATATTTT
CDR3: CASSPTRATGNTIYF
size: .
V: TRBV7-2
J: TRBJ1-3
D: .

DNA: TGTGCCACCAGTGATTCGGGCCTGAGAACAGCGAACACCGGGGAGCTGTTTTTT
CDR3: CATSDSGLRTANTGELFF
size: .
V: TRBV24-1
J: TRBJ2-2
D: .

DNA: TGTGCTAGTGCCATGACAGGGGCCACTGAAGCTTTCTTT
CDR3: CASAMTGATEAFF
size: .
V: TRBV12-5
J: TRBJ1-1
D: TRBD1